This record looks at one TCR beta chain sequence and its context. The source of the sample is a study of blood T cell repertoires in COVID-19. As for the study in general: Acute and convalescent COVID-19 samples came from the United States, Italy and Spain. Sources were T cells, B-cell-depleted T cells, or PBMCs; the material itself was cDNA or gDNA.

As originally analysed: By means of reference gene primer amplification, nucleated cell counts were estimated. The table came from immunoSEQ multiplex PCR; TCRdb's copy has only in-frame clones and leaves some out. The V and J calls and clone size were taken over from that table, and D and trimming were inferred from the DNA. The data hold approximately 300,000 clones, with roughly 90% observed a single time. CDR1 and CDR2 (germline): SNHLY, FYNNEI. This CDR3 region has 14 residues. V lost 7 bases and J lost 1, with 13 bases in between. The sequenced sample was peripheral blood. The gene calls are TRBV2 and TRBJ1-1; D gene unclear. This sequence was found in a young man who had recovered from COVID-19. This CDR3 is CASNRHPGNTEAFF. CDR3 DNA: TGTGCCAGCAATCGCCATCCCGGGAACACTGAAGCTTTCTTT.